This passage covers 17 T cell receptor beta chains from one sample sequenced in a study of blood T cell repertoires in COVID-19. Here immunoSEQ multiplex PCR was the method, and the copy in TCRdb shows in-frame clones only, minus some. In the table there are around 130,000 clones, 87% of which are singletons. The sequencing input was peripheral blood. The origin of the receptors is a woman aged 45 to 65 with acute or convalescent COVID-19.

The V call is TRBV6-6, the J call TRBJ2-2; D may be TRBD2 (6 bases). Germline lookup yields CDR1 MNHNY and CDR2 SVGAGI (reference sequence). Trimming removed 7 bases at V and 3 bases at J, with 12 bases between. The CDR3 is 14 amino acids. The CDR3 reads CASTREVDTGELFF. The CDR3 DNA sequence: TGTGCCAGCACCAGGGAGGTGGACACCGGGGAGCTGTTTTTT.

This chain links TRBV11-3 with TRBJ1-6; the match to TRBD1 covers 8 bases. V was pared by 4 bases and J by 11 bases, with 1 base of the junction left unmatched. The CDR3 is made up of 12 amino acids. Germline CDR1 is SGHNT and CDR2 is YENEEA. The CDR3 coding sequence is TGTGCCAGCAGCTCGACAGGGGCACCCCTCCACTTT. It yields the protein CASSSTGAPLHF. The variable domain in full, with the rest retrieved from reference TRBV11-3 and TRBJ1-6, is EAGVVQSPRYKIIEKKQPVAFWCNPISGHNTLYWYLQNLGQGPELLIRYENEEAVDDSQLPKDRFSAERLKGVDSTLKIQPAELGDSAVYLCASSSTGAPLHFGNGTRLTVT.

The table lists this clone with a count of one. V usage is TRBV7-9 and J usage is TRBJ1-2; D gene uncertain. Looked up from germline, CDR1 is SEHNR and CDR2 is FQNEAQ (reference sequence). Trimming removed 4 bases at V and 8 bases at J, with 26 bases between. CDR3 length: 17 residues. The CDR3 DNA reads TGTGCCAGCAGCTCCCCACTAACCGAGCGCGGTCCGGGAGGCTACACCTTC. Translation: CASSSPLTERGPGGYTF.

J is TRBJ1-6 and V is TRBV11-3, with 7 bases identical to TRBD1. This CDR3 has 16 residues. The junction had 0 bases not matched to a gene; V was cut back by 1 base and J by 0 bases. CDR1 and CDR2 from the germline V gene are SGHNT and YENEEA. CDR3 in amino acids: CASSLGTGSYNSPLHF. CDR3 DNA: TGTGCCAGCAGCTTAGGGACAGGCTCCTATAATTCACCCCTCCACTTT.

This sequence joins TRBV6-2 or TRBV6-3 and TRBJ1-5; 8 bases map to TRBD1. This CDR3 is built from 18 residues. In germline, CDR1 is MNHEY, CDR2 SVGEGT. J gave up 1 base and V 0 bases, and 8 bases lay outside the gene matches. CDR3 DNA: TGTGCCAGCAGTTACTCTGACAGGGGAGGATTAAGCAATCAGCCCCAGCATTTT. Translation: CASSYSDRGGLSNQPQHF.

The rearrangement joins TRBV6-5 to TRBJ2-1; 10 bases line up with TRBD1. The CDR3 is made up of 14 amino acids. The germline gives CDR1 MNHEY, CDR2 SVGAGI. The junction had 5 bases not matched to a gene; V was cut back by 6 bases and J by 6 bases. The CDR3 spells CASRDRGYSNEQFF. CDR3 DNA: TGTGCCAGCAGGGACAGGGGGTACAGCAATGAGCAGTTCTTC.

The V and J genes are TRBV11-2 and TRBJ2-7; 11 bases agree with TRBD1. V gave up 4 bases and J gave up 4 bases; unmatched junction bases: 9. The CDR3 runs 16 residues. CDR1 SGHAT and CDR2 FQNNGV come from the germline V gene. CDR3 nucleotide sequence: TGTGCCAGCAGCTGGGGCGGACAGGGGGCGACTTACGAGCAGTACTTC. It specifies CASSWGGQGATYEQYF.

The chain is built from TRBV6-5 and TRBJ2-7; TRBD1 matches 9 bases. The V gene's germline CDR1 is MNHEY and CDR2 SVGAGI. The V gene end was trimmed by 1 base and the J gene end by 2 bases; junction bases not matched to a gene: 3. The CDR3 is 15 amino acids. In nucleotides, the CDR3 is TGTGCCAGCAGTTACTTGGGACAGGGAACCTACGAGCAGTACTTC. Its protein is CASSYLGQGTYEQYF.

The CDR3 DNA sequence: TGTGCCAGCAGCTTAGACAGGTCTGGAAACACCATATATTTT. Amino acids: CASSLDRSGNTIYF. V is TRBV7-2 and J is TRBJ1-3; tentative D call: TRBD1 (5 bases). CDR3 length: 14 amino acids. CDR1 and CDR2 from the germline V gene are SGHTA and FQGNSA. V shed 1 base and J shed 1 base, with 5 bases lying between them.

The V call is TRBV9, the J call TRBJ1-2; D unresolved. Germline CDR1 is SGDLS and CDR2 is YYNGEE. The CDR3 contains 14 residues. The germline V and J ends were trimmed by 3 bases and 7 bases, with 16 bases remaining between them. DNA for the CDR3: TGTGCCAGCAGCGCCGCGGGCGGGATAGGTGGCTACACCTTC. It codes for CASSAAGGIGGYTF.

This chain uses TRBV11-2 with TRBJ2-3; maybe TRBD2 (5 bases). The ends were cut back, 2 bases at V and 6 bases at J, with 15 bases in the middle. This CDR3 is built from 15 residues. CDR1 is SGHAT and CDR2 is FQNNGV in the germline V gene. CDR3 bases: TGTGCCAGCAGCTTATCTAGCTACTACACGGATACGCAGTATTTT. Its protein product is CASSLSSYYTDTQYF.

As regards this clone: This same CDR3 is encoded by further DNA sequences in the sample. The chain links TRBV30 to TRBJ2-3, with 8 bases matching TRBD2. This CDR3 is 14 amino acids long. Germline CDR1 and CDR2: GTSNPN and SVGIG (reference sequence). With V trimmed by 5 bases and J by 1 base, 5 bases remained unmatched. CDR3 nucleotides: TGTGCCTGGTCGCGCGGGGGGCGCACAGATACGCAGTATTTT. The encoded protein is CAWSRGGRTDTQYF. Supplemented by reference TRBV30 and TRBJ2-3, the full variable domain reads SQTIHQWPATLVQPVGSPLSLECTVEGTSNPNLYWYRQAAGRGLQLLFYSVGIGQISSEVPQNLSASRPQDRQFILSSKKLLLSDSGFYLCAWSRGGRTDTQYFGPGTRLTVL.

This chain links TRBV12-3 or TRBV12-4 with TRBJ1-6; D not certain. The CDR3 has 11 residues. Trimming removed 8 bases from V and 9 bases from J, with 8 bases in between. The CDR3 bases are TGTGCCAGCGCCTCGGGTTCACCCCTCCACTTT. Its protein product is CASASGSPLHF.

The rearrangement uses TRBV27 and TRBJ2-1, with 7 positions matching TRBD2. In germline, CDR1 is MNHEY, CDR2 SMNVEV (reference sequence). Trimming cost V 6 bases and J 6 bases; bases outside gene matches: 8. The CDR3 covers 14 residues. CDR3 sequence: CASSEAGRPNEQFF. The CDR3 DNA reads as TGTGCCAGCAGCGAAGCGGGGCGGCCCAATGAGCAGTTCTTC.

This CDR3 is CASSQKGTSGSTGELFF. The CDR3 nucleotides are TGCGCCAGCAGCCAAAAGGGGACTAGCGGGAGTACCGGGGAGCTGTTTTTT. J is TRBJ2-2 and V is TRBV4-3; 14 nucleotides line up with TRBD2. In germline, CDR1 is LGHNA, CDR2 YSLEER. The length of the CDR3 is 17 residues. The V gene end was trimmed by 2 bases and the J gene end by 5 bases; junction bases not matched to a gene: 4.

The J gene is TRBJ2-5, the V gene TRBV24-1; D gene ambiguous. The germline V gene has CDR1 KGHDR and CDR2 SFDVKD. This CDR3 is built from 15 residues. The V end was cut by 3 bases, the J end by 5 bases, with 15 bases between. The CDR3 DNA is TGTGCCACCAGTGATCGGATCAACGGCAGGGAGACCCAGTACTTC. Its translation is CATSDRINGRETQYF.

V is TRBV4-1 and J is TRBJ1-6; TRBD1 matches at 8 bases. This CDR3 spans 15 amino acids. CDR1 is MGHRA, CDR2 YSYEKL, per germline. The V segment lost 0 bases and the J segment 5 bases; nucleotides outside the gene matches: 0. This CDR3 is CASSQEDRDNSPLHF. The CDR3, as DNA: TGCGCCAGCAGCCAAGAGGACAGGGATAATTCACCCCTCCACTTT.